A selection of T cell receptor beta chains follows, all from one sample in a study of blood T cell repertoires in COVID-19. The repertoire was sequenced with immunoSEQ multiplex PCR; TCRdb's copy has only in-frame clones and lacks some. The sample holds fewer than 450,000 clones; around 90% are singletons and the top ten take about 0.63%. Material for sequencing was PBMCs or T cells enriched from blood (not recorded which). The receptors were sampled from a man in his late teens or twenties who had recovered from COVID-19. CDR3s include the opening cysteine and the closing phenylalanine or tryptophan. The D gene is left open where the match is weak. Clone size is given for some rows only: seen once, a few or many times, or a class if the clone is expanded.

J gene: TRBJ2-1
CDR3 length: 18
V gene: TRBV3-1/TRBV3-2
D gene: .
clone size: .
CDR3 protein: CASSQDGFGPGTNNEQFF
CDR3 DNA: TGTGCCAGCAGCCAAGATGGTTTTGGGCCCGGGACAAACAATGAGCAGTTCTTC

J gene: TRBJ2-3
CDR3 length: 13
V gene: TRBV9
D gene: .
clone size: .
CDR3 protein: CASSVAPTDTQYF
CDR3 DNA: TGTGCCAGCAGCGTAGCCCCAACAGATACGCAGTATTTT

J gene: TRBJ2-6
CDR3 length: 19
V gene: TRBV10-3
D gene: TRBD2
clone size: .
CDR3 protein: CAISVGGLAGVSGANVLTF
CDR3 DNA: TGTGCCATCAGTGTTGGGGGACTAGCGGGAGTCTCTGGGGCCAACGTCCTGACTTTC

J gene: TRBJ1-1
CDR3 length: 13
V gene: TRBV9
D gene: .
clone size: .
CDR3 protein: CASSVYKNTEAFF
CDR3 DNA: TGTGCCAGCAGCGTATACAAGAACACTGAAGCTTTCTTT

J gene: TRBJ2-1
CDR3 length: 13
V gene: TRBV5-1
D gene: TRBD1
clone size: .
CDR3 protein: CASSWDSYNEQFF
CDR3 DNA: TGCGCCAGCAGCTGGGACAGTTACAATGAGCAGTTCTTC

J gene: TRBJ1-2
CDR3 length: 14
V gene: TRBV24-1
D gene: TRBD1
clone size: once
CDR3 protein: CATSDSRQGHGYTF
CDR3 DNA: TGTGCCACCAGTGATTCTCGACAGGGGCATGGCTACACCTTC

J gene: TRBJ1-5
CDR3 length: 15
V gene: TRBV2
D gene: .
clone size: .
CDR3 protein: CASSGTAYSNQPQHF
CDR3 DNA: TGTGCCAGCAGTGGGACAGCTTATAGCAATCAGCCCCAGCATTTT

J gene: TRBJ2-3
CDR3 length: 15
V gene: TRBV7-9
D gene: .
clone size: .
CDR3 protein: CASSLDWIPDNTQYF
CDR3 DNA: TGTGCCAGCAGCTTAGACTGGATTCCTGACAATACGCAGTATTTT

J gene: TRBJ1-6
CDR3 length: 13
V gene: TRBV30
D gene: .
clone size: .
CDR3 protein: CASGRGGNSPLHF
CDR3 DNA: TGTGCCAGTGGACGAGGGGGAAATTCACCCCTCCACTTT

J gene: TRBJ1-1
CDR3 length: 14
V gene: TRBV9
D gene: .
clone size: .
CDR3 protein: CASSPSQGNTEAFF
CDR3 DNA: TGTGCCAGCAGTCCCTCCCAGGGAAACACTGAAGCTTTCTTT

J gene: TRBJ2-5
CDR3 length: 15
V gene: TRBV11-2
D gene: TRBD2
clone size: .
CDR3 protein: CASSSDKLARETQYF
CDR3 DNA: TGTGCCAGCAGCTCAGACAAACTAGCGCGAGAGACCCAGTACTTC

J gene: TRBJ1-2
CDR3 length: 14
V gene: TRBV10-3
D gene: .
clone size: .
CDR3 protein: CAISETDWIYGYTF
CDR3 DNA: TGTGCCATCAGTGAAACGGACTGGATCTATGGCTACACCTTC

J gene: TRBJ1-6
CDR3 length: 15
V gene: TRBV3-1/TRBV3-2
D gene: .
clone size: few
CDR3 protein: CASSPTPQSYSPLHF
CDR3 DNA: TGTGCCAGCAGCCCGACACCACAGAGCTATTCACCCCTCCACTTT

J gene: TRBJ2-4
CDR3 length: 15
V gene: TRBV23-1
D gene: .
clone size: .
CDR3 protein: CASSQGRRGKNIQYF
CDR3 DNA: TGCGCCAGCAGTCAGGGCCGGAGGGGCAAAAACATTCAGTACTTC

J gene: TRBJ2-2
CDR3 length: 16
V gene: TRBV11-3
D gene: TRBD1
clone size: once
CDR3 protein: CASSSPGQSNTGELFF
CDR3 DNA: TGTGCCAGCAGCTCCCCGGGACAGTCAAACACCGGGGAGCTGTTTTTT

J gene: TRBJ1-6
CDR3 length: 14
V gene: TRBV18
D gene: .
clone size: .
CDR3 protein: CASSLGGINSPLHF
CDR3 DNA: TGTGCCAGCTCGTTAGGGGGAATTAATTCACCCCTCCACTTT

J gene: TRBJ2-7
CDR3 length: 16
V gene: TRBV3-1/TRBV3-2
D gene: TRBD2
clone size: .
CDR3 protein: CASSPALAGGTYEQYF
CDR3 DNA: TGTGCCAGCAGCCCCGCCCTAGCGGGGGGGACCTACGAGCAGTACTTC

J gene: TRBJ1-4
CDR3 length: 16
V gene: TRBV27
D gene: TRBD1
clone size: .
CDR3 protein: CASSPASGGGDEKLFF
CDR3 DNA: TGTGCCAGCAGTCCGGCATCAGGGGGCGGCGATGAAAAACTGTTTTTT

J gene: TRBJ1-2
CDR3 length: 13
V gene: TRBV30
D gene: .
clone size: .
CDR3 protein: CAWSVQVNYGYTF
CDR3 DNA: TGTGCCTGGAGTGTACAGGTTAACTATGGCTACACCTTC

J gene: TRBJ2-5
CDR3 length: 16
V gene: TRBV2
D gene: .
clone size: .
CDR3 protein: CASSETRGTYQETQYF
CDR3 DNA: TGTGCCAGCAGTGAAACTCGCGGGACGTACCAAGAGACCCAGTACTTC

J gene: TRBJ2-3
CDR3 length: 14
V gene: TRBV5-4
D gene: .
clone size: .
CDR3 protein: CASSPLPGPDTQYF
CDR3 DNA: TGTGCCAGCAGCCCGCTCCCGGGTCCAGATACGCAGTATTTT

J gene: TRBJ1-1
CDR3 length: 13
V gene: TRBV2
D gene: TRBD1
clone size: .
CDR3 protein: CASSGQGSTEAFF
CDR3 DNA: TGTGCCAGCAGCGGACAGGGATCCACTGAAGCTTTCTTT

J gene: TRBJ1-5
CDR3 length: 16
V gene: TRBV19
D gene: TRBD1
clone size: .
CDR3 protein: CASSIGGQGIYQPQHF
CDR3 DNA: TGTGCCAGTAGTATTGGGGGACAGGGCATTTATCAGCCCCAGCATTTT

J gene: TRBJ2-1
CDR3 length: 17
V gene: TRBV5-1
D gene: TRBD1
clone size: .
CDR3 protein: CASRRDRGDFSYNEQFF
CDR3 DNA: TGCGCCAGCAGACGGGACAGGGGTGACTTCTCCTACAATGAGCAGTTCTTC